These T cell receptor beta chains were read from a single sample in a study of blood T cell repertoires in COVID-19. Sequenced by immunoSEQ multiplex PCR; TCRdb stores in-frame clones only, minus some. Among about 170,000 clones, about 87% were seen once, and the ten largest hold roughly 3.9%. The sample consisted of peripheral blood. All receptors come from a man between 18 and 35 years old with active or convalescent COVID-19. The CDR3 runs from the conserved cysteine through the conserved F or W. The D gene is left open where the match is weak. Clone size is given for some rows only: seen once, a few or many times, or a class if the clone is expanded.

TRBJ2-7 TRBV20-1 once . 11 TGCAGTGCTTACTTTGCCTACGAGCAGTACTTC CSAYFAYEQYF
TRBJ1-3 TRBV7-9 . . 16 TGTGCCAGCAGCGCAAGAGAACAGGGCTCTGGAAACACCATATATTTT CASSAREQGSGNTIYF
TRBJ1-5 TRBV5-4 . TRBD1 17 TGTGCCAGCAGCGGAACAGGGGGCCCGGGTCCGGATCAGCCCCAGCATTTT CASSGTGGPGPDQPQHF
TRBJ2-1 TRBV14 . TRBD2 16 TGTGCCAGCAGCCAAGACAGGAGCGGGAGGGGCGATGAGCAGTTCTTC CASSQDRSGRGDEQFF
TRBJ2-4 TRBV7-9 . TRBD2 17 TGTGCCAGCAGCTTAGTATACGGGGTAGCGGGGGACTCCATTCAGTACTTC CASSLVYGVAGDSIQYF
TRBJ1-5 TRBV6-1 . . 12 TGTGCCAGCAGTGAACTTCGTCAGCCCCAGCATTTT CASSELRQPQHF
TRBJ1-1 TRBV5-1 once TRBD1 17 TGCGCCAGCAGCGGGGACAGGGGGCGCCCCATGAACACTGAAGCTTTCTTT CASSGDRGRPMNTEAFF
TRBJ1-4 TRBV5-1 . TRBD1 15 TGCGCCAGCAGCTTGTCGGGACAGGGGAATGAAAAACTGTTTTTT CASSLSGQGNEKLFF
TRBJ2-3 TRBV3-1/TRBV3-2 . . 15 TGTGCCAGCAGCCAAGGAGGGGGACGCACAGATACGCAGTATTTT CASSQGGGRTDTQYF
TRBJ1-1 TRBV11-2 . . 15 TGTGCCAGCAGCTTAGGGGGCAGGGTGAACACTGAAGCTTTCTTT CASSLGGRVNTEAFF
TRBJ2-7 TRBV3-1/TRBV3-2 once TRBD2 16 TGTGCCAGCAGCCAAAAAGCGGGAGGGGTGGTCTACGAGCAGTACTTC CASSQKAGGVVYEQYF
TRBJ1-2 TRBV5-1 . TRBD1 16 TGCGCCAGCAGCTTGCGGCCCGAGGGACAGGGGTATGGCTACACCTTC CASSLRPEGQGYGYTF
TRBJ1-2 TRBV6-2/TRBV6-3 . TRBD1 17 TGTGCCAGCAGTTCTCCGGGACAGGGGGTCCCTAACTATGGCTACACCTTC CASSSPGQGVPNYGYTF
TRBJ1-6 TRBV18 . TRBD1 16 TGTGCCAGCTCACCCGACCGACAGGGGGCCGGGTCACCCCTCCACTTT CASSPDRQGAGSPLHF
TRBJ2-3 TRBV5-1 once . 13 TGCGCCAGCAGCTTGACAAGCACAGATACGCAGTATTTT CASSLTSTDTQYF
TRBJ2-2 TRBV5-1 . . 15 TGCGCCAGCAGCTTGCAGGCTTCGAACACCGGGGAGCTGTTTTTT CASSLQASNTGELFF
TRBJ2-4 TRBV11-3 . . 18 TGTGCCAGCAGCTTTGGACGGGATGGCAGTTTAGCCAAAAACATTCAGTACTTC CASSFGRDGSLAKNIQYF
TRBJ2-1 TRBV6-5 . . 13 TGTGCCAGCAGGCAGACTGATTACAATGAGCAGTTCTTC CASRQTDYNEQFF
TRBJ1-1 TRBV11-3 . . 16 TGTGCCAGCAGCCTGGGGACTGCCCGGGTGAACACTGAAGCTTTCTTT CASSLGTARVNTEAFF
TRBJ1-1 TRBV3-1/TRBV3-2 few TRBD1 14 TGTGCCAGCAGCTCCCGGACAGGAAACACTGAAGCTTTCTTT CASSSRTGNTEAFF
TRBJ1-3 TRBV6-6 . TRBD1 19 TGTGCCAGCAGTCAATATGGGGGACGACAGGGAAATGTGGGAAACACCATATATTTT CASSQYGGRQGNVGNTIYF
TRBJ2-7 TRBV4-3 . . 15 TGCGCCAGCAGCCCCCCCGGCGCCCTAGTCTACGAGCAGTACTTC CASSPPGALVYEQYF
TRBJ1-1 TRBV7-6 few . 15 TGTGCCAGCAGCTTAGTGGGAGGGATGAACACTGAAGCTTTCTTT CASSLVGGMNTEAFF
TRBJ1-2 TRBV29-1 . . 13 TGCAGCGGGTTTAATAGGGGTGGTGGTGGCTACACCTTC CSGFNRGGGGYTF
TRBJ1-2 TRBV19 few . 15 TGTGCCAGTAGTATAGAGGCTCGGGATAGGTATGGCTACACCTTC CASSIEARDRYGYTF
TRBJ2-6 TRBV24-1 . . 16 TGTGCCACCAGTGAGGGAACAGGGTCTGGGGCCAACGTCCTGACTTTC CATSEGTGSGANVLTF
TRBJ1-1 TRBV5-1 . . 14 TGCGCCAGCAGCTTGGAGCGGGGGTCCGCTGAAGCTTTCTTT CASSLERGSAEAFF
TRBJ2-5 TRBV25-1 . TRBD1 14 TGTGCCAGCTCGGTTGGGACAGGGATAGAGACCCAGTACTTC CASSVGTGIETQYF
TRBJ1-5 TRBV18 . . 15 TGTGCCAGCTCTCTTACTCACGGGGAAAATCAGCCCCAGCATTTT CASSLTHGENQPQHF
TRBJ1-5 TRBV18 . . 15 TGTGCCAGCTCACCAAACGGACTTAGCAATCAGCCCCAGCATTTT CASSPNGLSNQPQHF
TRBJ1-1 TRBV3-1/TRBV3-2 . TRBD1 14 TGTGCCAGCAGCCGACAGGGTCTATTGGGTGAAGCTTTCTTT CASSRQGLLGEAFF
TRBJ2-2 TRBV5-4 . TRBD2 16 TGTGCCAGCAGCTTAAAATCCGTGGGAGGGACCGGGGAGCTGTTTTTT CASSLKSVGGTGELFF
TRBJ2-3 TRBV7-2 . . 12 TGTGCCAGCAGCTTGGTGACTTCCACGCAGTATTTT CASSLVTSTQYF
TRBJ2-2 TRBV21-1 . . 21 TGTGCCAGCAGCAAAGTAGCCCCCGGGGTAGCGGGAAGGTCTGGGACCGGGGAGCTGTTTTTT CASSKVAPGVAGRSGTGELFF
TRBJ2-5 TRBV27 . . 15 TGTGCCAGCAGTTTAAATTCAGGGGTGTGGGAGACCCAGTACTTC CASSLNSGVWETQYF
TRBJ1-5 TRBV21-1 . . 16 TGTGCCAGCAGCAAAGAGGGGGACAGGGTTAACCAGCCCCAGCATTTT CASSKEGDRVNQPQHF
TRBJ1-5 TRBV4-2 . TRBD1 15 TGTGCCAGCAGCCAATGGACAGGGAACTTCTTAGCCCAGCATTTT CASSQWTGNFLAQHF
TRBJ2-1 TRBV14 . TRBD1 16 TGTGCCAGCAGCCAAGATCTGGGACAGGGCGACAATGAGCAGTTCTTC CASSQDLGQGDNEQFF
TRBJ2-3 TRBV9 few TRBD1 16 TGTGCCAGCAGCGTAGTTCGGACAGGGAATCTCGGGGCGCAGTATTTT CASSVVRTGNLGAQYF
TRBJ2-4 TRBV2 . TRBD2 14 TGTGCCAGCAGTGGGGAGGGGGCCAAAAACATTCAGTACTTC CASSGEGAKNIQYF
TRBJ1-1 TRBV29-1 . . 16 TGCAGCGTTGAGGTTAGACAACTTTTAAGAAACACTGAAGCTTTCTTT CSVEVRQLLRNTEAFF
TRBJ1-1 TRBV7-6 . TRBD1 17 TGTGCCAGCAGCCCTAGTTTCGGGACAGCTTTGAACACTGAAGCTTTCTTT CASSPSFGTALNTEAFF
TRBJ1-3 TRBV4-2 once . 17 TGTGCCAGCAGCCAAGCCCCAGCGGGGACTGCTGGAAACACCATATATTTT CASSQAPAGTAGNTIYF
TRBJ2-3 TRBV7-8 . . 13 TGTGCCAGCAGCCGCGGGGGCACAGATACGCAGTATTTT CASSRGGTDTQYF
TRBJ2-3 TRBV4-3 . TRBD2 18 TGCGCCAGCAGCCAATATCGCCGGGGCGGGAGTCCTTCAGATACGCAGTATTTT CASSQYRRGGSPSDTQYF
TRBJ2-7 TRBV4-2 . TRBD1 16 TGTGCCAGCAGCCATACTCCGGGACAGGGTTTCGGCGAGCAGTACTTC CASSHTPGQGFGEQYF
TRBJ1-5 TRBV4-2 . . 15 TGTGCCAGCAGCCAAGAGCAGGGCGGGAGCCAGCCCCAGCATTTT CASSQEQGGSQPQHF
TRBJ2-3 TRBV25-1 . . 11 TGTGCCAGCAGTGACGGGAATACGCAGTATTTT CASSDGNTQYF
TRBJ2-1 TRBV18 . . 14 TGTGCCAGCTCACTTTCCCAGGGGATCCATGAGCAGTTCTTC CASSLSQGIHEQFF
TRBJ2-1 TRBV7-2 medium-sized . 14 TGTGCCAGCAGCTTAGGGGCCGGTGGGAATGAGCAGTTCTTC CASSLGAGGNEQFF
TRBJ1-4 TRBV19 . TRBD1 15 TGTGCCAGTAGTATCTTATCCAGGGGGCTTGAAAAACTGTTTTTT CASSILSRGLEKLFF
TRBJ2-1 TRBV9 . . 16 TGTGCCAGCAGCTTGAGGACTGTTGGCTCCTACAATGAGCAGTTCTTC CASSLRTVGSYNEQFF
TRBJ2-3 TRBV5-5 . TRBD2 17 TGTGCCAGCAGCCGCAGACTAGCGGGACAGAACACAGATACGCAGTATTTT CASSRRLAGQNTDTQYF
TRBJ2-2 TRBV6-5 few . 14 TGTGCCAGCAGTTACTCGGCGGGCACCGGGGAGCTGTTTTTT CASSYSAGTGELFF
TRBJ1-1 TRBV11-2 . TRBD1 12 TGTGCCAGCAGCTGGTTGACAGGGGAAGCTTTCTTT CASSWLTGEAFF
TRBJ1-5 TRBV7-9 . . 16 TGTGCCAGCAGCTTAGGACGGCAGGCCCCCAATCAGCCCCAGCATTTT CASSLGRQAPNQPQHF